This is a list of T cell receptor beta chains from one sample in a study of blood T cell repertoires in COVID-19. Generated by immunoSEQ multiplex PCR, the TCRdb table keeps only in-frame clones and is missing some. The sample consists of a few hundred thousand clones, roughly 87% of them appearing once. Sequencing used peripheral blood. These receptors originate from a man aged 40-50 years with active or convalescent COVID-19. Both conserved end residues are part of each CDR3. A D gene is named only where the DNA matches it firmly. Clone size is stated in some rows and not others, as once, few, many or a class when expanded.

j_call | v_call | d_call | clone_size | cdr3_nt | cdr3_aa
TRBJ2-1 | TRBV7-8 | NA | NA | TGTGCCAGCAGCTTGGTGGGACAAGCCCATGAGCAGTTCTTC | CASSLVGQAHEQFF
TRBJ2-5 | TRBV21-1 | NA | NA | TGTGCCAGCAGCAAAGGGGTACAGGCGGAAGAGACCCAGTACTTC | CASSKGVQAEETQYF
TRBJ1-3 | TRBV7-8 | NA | NA | TGTGCCAGTGGAGCAATTAGCTCTGGAAACACCATATATTTT | CASGAISSGNTIYF
TRBJ1-3 | TRBV19 | TRBD1 | NA | TGTGCCACTCGGACAGGGGGACTTGGAAACACCATATATTTT | CATRTGGLGNTIYF
TRBJ1-4 | TRBV29-1 | NA | NA | TGCAGCGCGTACTCTGCCTTCCTAGGCGGTGAAAAACTGTTTTTT | CSAYSAFLGGEKLFF
TRBJ2-7 | TRBV3-1/TRBV3-2 | NA | NA | TGTGCCAGCAGCCACCTTCTCGAGCAGTACTTC | CASSHLLEQYF
TRBJ1-1 | TRBV7-9 | NA | NA | TGTGCCAGCAGCCGAGACGGACAGCCGAACACTGAAGCTTTCTTT | CASSRDGQPNTEAFF
TRBJ1-1 | TRBV10-1 | NA | NA | TGCGCCAGCAGTGATCCCGACAGGCTCACTGAAGCTTTCTTT | CASSDPDRLTEAFF
TRBJ1-3 | TRBV6-6 | NA | once | TGTGCCAGCAGTTACTCTCCAGGGCCTGGAAACACCATATATTTT | CASSYSPGPGNTIYF
TRBJ2-7 | TRBV10-1 | NA | NA | TGCGCCAGCAGTGACACAGGGAAACAGTACTTC | CASSDTGKQYF
TRBJ1-2 | TRBV7-6 | NA | NA | TGTGCCAGCAGCCTCACAGGGCCCCCTGACTATGGCTACACCTTC | CASSLTGPPDYGYTF
TRBJ2-1 | TRBV10-2 | NA | NA | TGCGCCAGCAGTGAGACGGGCTCCTACAATGAGCAGTTCTTC | CASSETGSYNEQFF
TRBJ2-7 | TRBV5-1 | TRBD1 | NA | TGCGCCAGCAGCTTCCTACAAGGGACAGGGTACCACGAGCAGTACTTC | CASSFLQGTGYHEQYF
TRBJ2-2 | TRBV6-6 | NA | NA | TGTGCCAGCAGTTACCTGGAGGGAACCGGGGAGCTGTTTTTT | CASSYLEGTGELFF
TRBJ2-1 | TRBV5-6 | TRBD2 | few | TGTGCCAGCAGCTTGTTTATAAGCGGGAGGGCCTCCTACAATGAGCAGTTCTTC | CASSLFISGRASYNEQFF
TRBJ2-1 | TRBV5-1 | TRBD1 | NA | TGCGCCAGCAGCCCCGAGGGGGCCGCCTACAATGAGCAGTTCTTC | CASSPEGAAYNEQFF
TRBJ2-7 | TRBV27 | NA | NA | TGTGCCAGCAGTTTATCGGGACAATTTTACGAGCAGTACTTC | CASSLSGQFYEQYF
TRBJ1-5 | TRBV5-1 | TRBD1 | NA | TGCGCCAGCAGCCTTGGGACAGGGAATCAGCCCCAGCATTTT | CASSLGTGNQPQHF
TRBJ1-6 | TRBV28 | NA | NA | TGTGCCAGCAGCCCCCCAGGGATCTATAATTCACCCCTCCACTTT | CASSPPGIYNSPLHF
TRBJ1-2 | TRBV28 | NA | once | TGTGCCAGCAGTTTCAGTCGGGTAAACGGCTACACCTTC | CASSFSRVNGYTF
TRBJ1-2 | TRBV15 | NA | NA | TGTGCCACCAGCAAGCGCGCTGAGCCTGGCTACACCTTC | CATSKRAEPGYTF
TRBJ2-3 | TRBV24-1 | TRBD2 | NA | TGTGCCACCAGTGGAGCGGGGGCCACTAGCACAGATACGCAGTATTTT | CATSGAGATSTDTQYF